These 20 T cell receptor beta chains originate from one sample sequenced in a study of control samples from healthy donors and cancer patients. The table came from immunoSEQ multiplex PCR; TCRdb's copy has only in-frame clones and leaves some out. The sample lists roughly 120,000 clones; more than 85% were seen once. The sequenced sample was blood. The receptor source for this set is a woman between 18 and 29 years old in good health.

This chain joins TRBV19 and TRBJ2-1, with 9 positions matching TRBD1. There are 15 residues in the CDR3. After removal of 2 bases from V and 6 bases from J, the junction contained 5 bases not matched to a gene. From germline, CDR1 is LNHDA and CDR2 SQIVND (reference sequence). The CDR3 loop reads CASSIRGTGTNEQFF. The DNA for the CDR3 is TGTGCCAGTAGTATACGCGGGACAGGGACCAATGAGCAGTTCTTC.

The chain carries TRBV7-9 and TRBJ1-2; D gene unclear. This CDR3 has 13 amino acids. Germline values: CDR1 SEHNR, CDR2 FQNEAQ (reference sequence). Trimming shortened V by 4 bases and J by 3 bases, and 9 bases separated the two germline ends. The CDR3 loop reads CASSSLLHYGYTF. CDR3 coding DNA: TGTGCCAGCAGCTCCCTTCTTCACTATGGCTACACCTTC.

The rearrangement uses TRBV2 and TRBJ2-3, with TRBD2 matching 9 bases. The V and J ends lost 4 bases and 0 bases, in that order; junction bases with no gene match: 8. Per germline, CDR1 SNHLY and CDR2 FYNNEI. The CDR3 contains 17 residues. CDR3 residues: CASSGATLAGSTDTQYF. CDR3 bases: TGTGCCAGCAGTGGTGCGACCCTAGCGGGAAGCACAGATACGCAGTATTTT.

The V gene is TRBV11-2, the J gene TRBJ1-3; 7 bases are a match to TRBD1. The V gene's germline CDR1 is SGHAT and CDR2 FQNNGV. J lost 2 bases, V lost 3 bases, and 10 bases had no gene match. This CDR3 has 17 amino acids. The CDR3 sequence: CASSFAVHQGAGNTIYF. The CDR3 DNA reads TGTGCCAGCAGCTTCGCCGTTCATCAGGGGGCTGGAAACACCATATATTTT.

This chain connects TRBV9 to TRBJ1-3; TRBD1 might be the D (5 bases). CDR1 and CDR2 (germline): SGDLS, YYNGEE. The CDR3 length is 16 residues. V was shortened by 0 bases and J by 0 bases, with 10 bases between the two germline ends. The CDR3 here is CASSVGQLDSGNTIYF. The CDR3, as DNA: TGTGCCAGCAGCGTAGGACAGTTAGACTCTGGAAACACCATATATTTT.

The chain links TRBV18 to TRBJ2-2, with TRBD1 matching 8 bases. The junction had 7 bases not matched to a gene; V was cut back by 3 bases and J by 4 bases. This CDR3 contains 16 residues. The germline gives CDR1 KGHSH, CDR2 LQKENI. The DNA for the CDR3 is TGTGCCAGCTCACCTTACCGGGACAGGCCCACCGGGGAGCTGTTTTTT. Protein sequence: CASSPYRDRPTGELFF. Full variable domain (remainder filled in from reference TRBV18 and TRBJ2-2): NAGVMQNPRHLVRRRGQEARLRCSPMKGHSHVYWYRQLPEEGLKFMVYLQKENIIDESGMPKERFSAEFPKEGPSILRIQQVVRGDSAAYFCASSPYRDRPTGELFFGEGSRLTVL.

The chain links TRBV5-1 to TRBJ2-7, with D perhaps TRBD2 (6 bases). The V and J ends lost 0 bases and 5 bases respectively, with 12 bases between them. Per germline, CDR1 SGHRS and CDR2 YFSETQ. The CDR3 totals 14 residues. The CDR3 DNA reads as TGCGCCAGCAGCTTGGGAGCGGGTGAAGACGAGCAGTACTTC. Translation: CASSLGAGEDEQYF.

This clone came up once. The chain uses TRBV28 and TRBJ2-6; no reliable D call. The CDR3 is 14 residues long. V was trimmed by 10 bases and J by 0 bases, leaving 10 bases between them. CDR1 MDHEN and CDR2 SYDVKM come from the germline V gene. CDR3 bases: TGTGCCACCCAAGAGAGCTCTGGGGCCAACGTCCTGACTTTC. Encoded protein: CATQESSGANVLTF.

This chain uses TRBV2 with TRBJ2-7; 7 bases agree with TRBD1. The CDR3 is 14 amino acids. Looked up from germline, CDR1 is SNHLY and CDR2 is FYNNEI. V lost 7 bases, J lost 0 bases, and 6 bases stayed unmatched. This chain's CDR3 is CASIRQGSSYEQYF. As DNA, the CDR3 is TGTGCCAGCATTCGACAGGGTTCCTCCTACGAGCAGTACTTC.

The chain recombines TRBV3-1 (or the pseudogene TRBV3-2) with TRBJ1-1; D unclear. V was pared by 2 bases and J by 7 bases, with 5 bases between. The CDR3 totals 11 residues. Germline CDR1 LGHDT, CDR2 YNNKEL (reference sequence). Here the CDR3 DNA reads TGTGCCAGCAGCCAAAGGAGTGAAGCTTTCTTT. Its translation: CASSQRSEAFF.

Of note for this clone: The sample holds other DNA sequences that translate to the same CDR3. CDR3 sequence reads: CASSQVPRGGPYTQYF. DNA of the CDR3: TGCGCCAGCAGCCAAGTCCCACGGGGGGGACCTTATACGCAGTATTTT. The rearrangement uses TRBV4-3 and TRBJ2-3; 8 bases align to TRBD2. Germline V CDR1 and CDR2: LGHNA, YSLEER. Trimming cost V 1 base and J 7 bases; bases outside gene matches: 10. The CDR3 covers 16 residues.

The genes are TRBV19 and TRBJ2-2; D not certain. This CDR3 region has 14 residues. Trimming pared 2 bases from V and 2 bases from J, leaving 6 bases between. Germline values: CDR1 LNHDA, CDR2 SQIVND (reference sequence). CDR3 sequence: CASSISANTGELFF. CDR3 coding DNA: TGTGCCAGTAGTATAAGTGCCAACACCGGGGAGCTGTTTTTT.

The gene calls are TRBV27 and TRBJ2-3; D gene uncertain. The CDR3 totals 12 residues. Trimming stripped 5 bases from V and 0 bases from J, with 3 bases between. CDR1 MNHEY and CDR2 SMNVEV come from the germline V gene (reference sequence). In DNA, the CDR3 is TGTGCCAGCAGTCCTAGCACAGATACGCAGTATTTT. Its protein is CASSPSTDTQYF.

The CDR3 DNA reads TGTGCCAGTAGTATAGTGTGGGGGGACAGTAGCAATCAGCCCCAGCATTTT. Its translation is CASSIVWGDSSNQPQHF. This chain links TRBV19 with TRBJ1-5, with TRBD1 identical over 7 bases. Germline V CDR1 and CDR2: LNHDA, SQIVND (reference sequence). V was pared by 1 base and J by 0 bases, with 6 bases of the junction left unmatched. CDR3 length: 17 amino acids.

The chain is built from TRBV29-1 and TRBJ2-1; D is ambiguous. The length of the CDR3 is 15 residues. V was pared by 3 bases and J by 3 bases, with 15 bases between. Germline V gives CDR1 SQVTM, CDR2 ANQGSEA. The DNA of the CDR3 is TGCAGCGTTGAGAACGGTTTAGGAATCTACAATGAGCAGTTCTTC. This codes for CSVENGLGIYNEQFF.

This clone was picked up a small number of times. The chain is built from TRBV7-9 and TRBJ2-7, with 8 bases lining up with TRBD1. The CDR3 sequence is 14 residues long. Losses at the gene ends were 3 bases for V and 6 bases for J; bases not matched to a gene: 7. CDR1 is SEHNR and CDR2 is FQNEAQ in the germline V gene (reference sequence). The CDR3: CASSFQDRVGEQYF. CDR3 sequence (DNA): TGTGCCAGCAGCTTTCAGGACAGGGTAGGCGAGCAGTACTTC.

The CDR3 region is CAIRLAGRYNEQFF. The CDR3, as DNA: TGTGCCATCAGACTAGCGGGGAGATACAATGAGCAGTTCTTC. The chain joins TRBV10-3 to TRBJ2-1, with TRBD2 matching over 10 bases. This CDR3 comprises 14 residues. V lost 6 bases, J lost 4 bases, and 3 bases stayed unmatched. In germline, CDR1 is ENHRY, CDR2 SYGVKD.

This clone was counted a single time. The chain uses TRBV6-6 and TRBJ1-5; no firm D call. The CDR3 is made up of 16 amino acids. With 2 bases removed from V and 1 base from J, the gap between germline ends came to 12 bases. Looked up from germline, CDR1 is MNHNY and CDR2 is SVGAGI (reference sequence). The CDR3 spells CASSYLRSHSNQPQHF. Written as DNA, the CDR3 is TGTGCCAGCAGTTACCTCCGTTCACACAGCAATCAGCCCCAGCATTTT.

The chain employs TRBV21-1 and TRBJ1-1. TRBV21-1 is a known pseudogene. The CDR3 is made up of 17 amino acids. The CDR3 DNA reads as TGTGCCAGCAGCAAACGGGAGGGGGGAAGTCTGTTCACTGAAGCTTTCTTT. Protein: CASSKREGGSLFTEAFF.

CDR3 amino acids: CASSQREGYYGYTF. CDR3 in DNA: TGTGCCAGCAGCCAGCGGGAGGGTTACTATGGCTACACCTTC. The chain combines TRBV28 with TRBJ1-2; no firm D call. CDR3 length equals 14 residues. The V and J ends lost 6 bases and 3 bases respectively, with 14 bases between them. The V gene's germline CDR1 is MDHEN and CDR2 SYDVKM.